The 32 T cell receptor beta chains listed next were all sequenced from one sample in a study of blood T cell repertoires in COVID-19 (dated by TCRdb to the early 2020s). To prepare the library, the immunoSEQ multiplex PCR assay was applied. TCRdb retrieved this table from immuneACCESS and kept in-frame rearrangements only. Not all clones are present; in checked studies, unresolved V genes account for under half, and no reason is known for the remainder. Present in this sample are 300,000 or so clones, about 90% of which were seen just once. The top ten constitute roughly 1% of the sample. Sample: PBMCs or T cells enriched from blood (not recorded which). The receptors were sampled from a woman under 40 who had recovered from COVID-19.

The J gene is TRBJ2-5, the V gene TRBV10-1; 7 nucleotides line up with TRBD1. There are 14 residues in the CDR3. CDR1 and CDR2 (germline): WNHNN, SYGVQD (reference sequence). V lost 5 bases and J lost 4; bases outside the gene matches: 7. CDR3 sequence (DNA): TGCGCCAGCAGTCGGGACAGACAAAGAGAGACCCAGTACTTC. Translated, it gives CASSRDRQRETQYF.

V usage is TRBV20-1 and J usage is TRBJ1-2; the D is unclear. Looked up from germline, CDR1 is DFQATT and CDR2 is SNEGSKA (reference sequence). This CDR3 is built from 11 residues. V was cut by 5 bases and J by 5 bases, with 9 bases left in between. In DNA form, the CDR3 reads TGCAGTGCTCAGCCCGGGTATGGCTACACCTTC. Translating gives CSAQPGYGYTF.

V and J are TRBV24-1 and TRBJ2-5, with D uncertain. Germline V gene lookup returns CDR1 KGHDR and CDR2 SFDVKD. Trimming left V 8 bases short and J 1 base short, with 10 bases between. The CDR3 consists of 13 residues. This CDR3 is CATNSAGQETQYF. The CDR3 DNA reads TGTGCCACCAACAGTGCAGGCCAAGAGACCCAGTACTTC.

A single count supports this clone. The rearrangement links TRBV5-6 to TRBJ1-5, with 8 positions matching TRBD1. With 4 bases clipped from V and 0 bases from J, the junction kept 6 bases outside the gene matches. Germline lookup yields CDR1 SGHDT and CDR2 YYEEEE. This CDR3 is 16 amino acids long. CDR3 region: CASSARTGLSNQPQHF. Written as DNA, the CDR3 is TGTGCCAGCAGCGCACGGACAGGGCTTAGCAATCAGCCCCAGCATTTT.

This sequence joins TRBV10-1 and TRBJ2-5; 8 bases map to TRBD2. Losses at the gene ends were 3 bases for V and 4 bases for J; bases not matched to a gene: 4. The CDR3 totals 14 residues. Germline CDR1 and CDR2: WNHNN and SYGVQD (reference sequence). DNA of the CDR3: TGCGCCAGCAGTGATCCCGGGAGGGGAGAGACCCAGTACTTC. Translated: CASSDPGRGETQYF.

The chain couples TRBV11-3 to TRBJ2-7, with D possibly matching TRBD1 (5 bases). The germline V gene encodes CDR1 SGHNT and CDR2 YENEEA. The CDR3 consists of 14 residues. V gave up 10 bases and J gave up 5 bases, with 21 bases separating them. CDR3 residues: CATPGCPWGDEQYF. CDR3 DNA sequence: TGTGCCACCCCAGGGTGTCCCTGGGGTGACGAGCAGTACTTC.

Only a few counts were recorded for this clone. The V and J genes are TRBV27 and TRBJ1-2, with 9 bases matching TRBD1. Germline V gives CDR1 MNHEY, CDR2 SMNVEV (reference sequence). Losses at the gene ends were 6 bases for V and 4 bases for J; bases not matched to a gene: 9. CDR3 size: 15 residues. The CDR3 loop reads CASSPGQGVTYGYTF. CDR3 coding DNA: TGTGCCAGCAGCCCGGGACAGGGTGTAACCTATGGCTACACCTTC.

The chain recombines TRBV4-3 with TRBJ1-2; 11 nucleotides align to TRBD1. J gave up 8 bases and V 3 bases, and 8 bases lay outside the gene matches. Germline CDR1 is LGHNA and CDR2 is YSLEER. This CDR3 contains 15 residues. The CDR3 region has the DNA TGCGCCAGCAGCCAGGTGCAGGACAGGGGGCGAGGCTACACCTTC. Protein sequence: CASSQVQDRGRGYTF.

The rearrangement uses TRBV5-1 and TRBJ2-1; possibly TRBD2 for D (7 bases). V dropped 0 bases and J dropped 5 bases, with 15 bases sitting between them. This CDR3 contains 16 residues. The germline gives CDR1 SGHRS, CDR2 YFSETQ. The CDR3 spells CASSLGLGGPDNEQFF. CDR3 nucleotides: TGCGCCAGCAGCTTGGGACTCGGGGGGCCAGACAATGAGCAGTTCTTC.

The rearrangement uses TRBV7-8 and TRBJ2-7; weak D call: TRBD2 (5 bases). The V end lost 1 base, the J end lost 3 bases, and 7 bases lay between the germline ends. The CDR3 contains 13 residues. Germline CDR1 SGHVS, CDR2 FQNEAQ. The CDR3 spells CASSLVGDYEQYF. In DNA form, the CDR3 reads TGTGCCAGCAGCTTAGTCGGGGACTACGAGCAGTACTTC.

The gene calls are TRBV11-2 and TRBJ1-3; D call uncertain. The CDR3 has 15 amino acids. In germline, CDR1 is SGHAT, CDR2 FQNNGV. Trimming stripped 5 bases from V and 0 bases from J, with 11 bases between. The CDR3 reads CASSPSGNSGNTIYF. The CDR3 DNA follows: TGTGCCAGCAGCCCTAGCGGTAACTCTGGAAACACCATATATTTT.

The chain employs TRBV30 and TRBJ1-6; 9 bases match TRBD1. Germline values: CDR1 GTSNPN, CDR2 SVGIG (reference sequence). Unmatched junction bases numbered 9, after V lost 0 bases and J lost 12 bases. The CDR3 is 15 residues long. The CDR3 coding sequence is TGTGCCTGGAGTGTGGGGGACAGGGAGAATAGACCCCTCCACTTT. It translates to CAWSVGDRENRPLHF.

This chain uses TRBV7-6 with TRBJ1-1, with 8 bases fitting TRBD1. The CDR3 contains 17 residues. The junction had 8 bases not matched to a gene; V was cut back by 1 base and J by 1 base. The germline V gene has CDR1 SGHVS and CDR2 FNYEAQ. This CDR3 reads CASSLGQGAVENTEAFF. CDR3 coding DNA: TGTGCCAGCAGCTTAGGTCAGGGGGCGGTTGAGAACACTGAAGCTTTCTTT.

Here the CDR3 reads CASSVASGGPHEKLFF. For the CDR3, the DNA is TGTGCCAGCAGCGTAGCTAGCGGGGGGCCACACGAAAAACTGTTTTTT. This chain joins TRBV9 and TRBJ1-4; D is perhaps TRBD1 (6 bases). CDR1 and CDR2 (germline): SGDLS, YYNGEE. V was shortened by 0 bases and J by 8 bases, with 17 bases between the two germline ends. CDR3 length: 16 amino acids.

The rearrangement links TRBV9 to TRBJ2-5; weak D call: TRBD1 (7 bases). The germline V gene has CDR1 SGDLS and CDR2 YYNGEE. V lost 6 bases and J 3 bases, leaving 21 bases between the germline ends. The CDR3 totals 16 residues. DNA for the CDR3: TGTGCCAGCACTCGAAGCGGAGGGGGCGGGGAAGAGACCCAGTACTTC. It codes for CASTRSGGGGEETQYF.

J is TRBJ1-2 and V is TRBV27, with D possibly TRBD1 on 6 matching bases. The CDR3 is made up of 13 amino acids. V gave up 2 bases and J gave up 8 bases, with 12 bases separating them. The germline V gene has CDR1 MNHEY and CDR2 SMNVEV (reference sequence). The DNA for the CDR3 is TGTGCCAGCAGTTTACGCCAGGGGCGCGGCTACACCTTC. Its protein is CASSLRQGRGYTF.

The rearrangement uses TRBV6-1 and TRBJ1-1; possible D gene TRBD1, 5 bases. V gave up 2 bases and J gave up 1 base, with 14 bases separating them. The germline CDR1 and CDR2 sequences are MNHNS and SASEGT. There are 16 residues in the CDR3. This CDR3 reads CASSERAGSTNTEAFF. Here the CDR3 DNA reads TGTGCCAGCAGTGAACGCGCAGGGTCAACGAACACTGAAGCTTTCTTT.

The J gene is TRBJ2-5, the V gene TRBV5-1; 7 bases are a match to TRBD2. The trim removed 3 bases at V and 2 bases at J, leaving 7 bases unmatched. This CDR3 spans 15 amino acids. In germline, CDR1 is SGHRS, CDR2 YFSETQ. The CDR3 nucleotides read TGCGCCAGCAGCTCCATGGGGGGGGGACAAGAGACCCAGTACTTC. As protein: CASSSMGGGQETQYF.

The table lists this clone with a few counts. The chain couples TRBV7-6 to TRBJ2-2; TRBD2 matches at 13 bases. This CDR3 is built from 17 residues. Germline V gene data show CDR1 as SGHVS and CDR2 as FNYEAQ. V lost 5 bases to trimming and J lost 5 bases; unmatched junction nucleotides: 8. CDR3 protein: CASSPRTSGGGTGELFF. The CDR3 region has the DNA TGTGCCAGCAGCCCAAGGACTAGCGGGGGCGGAACCGGGGAGCTGTTTTTT. The variable domain in full, with the rest retrieved from reference TRBV7-6 and TRBJ2-2, is GAGVSQSPRYKVTKRGQDVALRCDPISGHVSLYWYRQALGQGPEFLTYFNYEAQQDKSGLPNDRFSAERPEGSISTLTIQRTEQRDSAMYRCASSPRTSGGGTGELFFGEGSRLTVL.

The V gene is TRBV18, the J gene TRBJ1-3; possible D gene TRBD1, 6 bases. Germline values: CDR1 KGHSH, CDR2 LQKENI. V lost 6 bases, J lost 0 bases, and 15 bases lay in between. This CDR3 spans 16 amino acids. The CDR3 here is CASSARTADSGNTIYF. CDR3 bases: TGTGCCAGCTCTGCGCGGACAGCGGACTCTGGAAACACCATATATTTT.

The chain recombines TRBV27 with TRBJ1-2; TRBD1 matches at 7 bases. The germline V gene encodes CDR1 MNHEY and CDR2 SMNVEV (reference sequence). The CDR3 totals 15 residues. Unmatched junction bases numbered 10, after V lost 1 base and J lost 8 bases. DNA of the CDR3: TGTGCCAGCAGTTTATTCGGGACAGATCTAAGGGGCTACACCTTC. Residues: CASSLFGTDLRGYTF.

The chain combines TRBV28 with TRBJ1-5; tentatively, D is TRBD1 (6 bases). Germline V gene data show CDR1 as MDHEN and CDR2 as SYDVKM. Trimming left V 8 bases short and J 2 bases short, with 16 bases between. The CDR3 covers 15 residues. As DNA, the CDR3 is TGTGCCAGCGCGAAGGACAGATATGGCAATCAGCCCCAGCATTTT. Amino acids: CASAKDRYGNQPQHF.

The chain couples TRBV12-3 or TRBV12-4 to TRBJ2-7, with D possibly TRBD2 on 5 matching bases. Between the trimmed V and J ends, which lost 3 bases and 8 bases, there was a span of 11 bases. The CDR3 has 12 amino acids. The CDR3: CASSFWGVKQYF. The CDR3 DNA reads as TGTGCCAGCAGTTTTTGGGGAGTCAAGCAGTACTTC.

This clone was counted only a few times. The chain couples TRBV3-1 (or the pseudogene TRBV3-2) to TRBJ1-2, with 10 positions matching TRBD1. This CDR3 contains 16 residues. V was clipped by 0 bases and J by 8 bases; unmatched bases: 9. Looked up from germline, CDR1 is LGHDT and CDR2 is YNNKEL (reference sequence). CDR3 sequence (DNA): TGTGCCAGCAGCCAAGATGGGACAGGGGCAACCTGGGGCTACACCTTC. Translation gives CASSQDGTGATWGYTF.

The chain joins TRBV28 to TRBJ2-3, with a weak D call TRBD2 (6 bases). The V gene lost 4 bases and the J gene lost 2 bases, with 19 bases spanning the gap. This CDR3 is 17 amino acids long. Per the germline V gene, CDR1 is MDHEN and CDR2 is SYDVKM. CDR3 region: CASSSRVISGTTDTQYF. The CDR3 DNA is TGTGCCAGCAGTTCCCGAGTTATTAGCGGAACCACAGATACGCAGTATTTT.

This chain joins TRBV7-2 and TRBJ1-1, with 7 bases aligning to TRBD1. Trimming took 5 bases from V and 4 from J; bases not matched to a gene: 10. The CDR3 has 15 residues. In germline, CDR1 is SGHTA, CDR2 FQGNSA. The CDR3 coding sequence is TGTGCCAGCAGCCTCCACAGGGGTCGGGGCACTGAAGCTTTCTTT. This codes for CASSLHRGRGTEAFF.

The gene calls are TRBV29-1 and TRBJ2-2, with D maybe TRBD1 (6 bases). The CDR3 is 14 residues long. V was cut by 6 bases and J by 1 base, with 12 bases left in between. Germline values: CDR1 SQVTM, CDR2 ANQGSEA. Here the CDR3 DNA reads TGCAGCGTCCTCGGGACAATGAACACCGGGGAGCTGTTTTTT. Amino acid sequence: CSVLGTMNTGELFF.

The rearrangement links TRBV18 to TRBJ2-1; 11 bases line up with TRBD2. CDR1 is KGHSH, CDR2 LQKENI, per germline. Trimming took 3 bases from V and 0 from J; bases not matched to a gene: 1. The CDR3 consists of 16 residues. For the CDR3, the DNA is TGTGCCAGCTCACCGACTAGCGGGGACTCCTACAATGAGCAGTTCTTC. Encoded protein: CASSPTSGDSYNEQFF.

This rearrangement joins TRBV29-1 to TRBJ1-5; D is unresolved. The CDR3 runs 14 residues. Trimming stripped 3 bases from V and 3 bases from J, with 12 bases between. CDR1 and CDR2 (germline): SQVTM, ANQGSEA. The CDR3 DNA reads as TGCAGCGTTGATATGGGCCCTAACAATCAGCCCCAGCATTTT. Translated: CSVDMGPNNQPQHF.

The chain combines TRBV6-5 with TRBJ1-2, with a possible D match to TRBD1 (6 bases). V lost 7 bases and J lost 0, with 12 bases in between. Germline V gene lookup returns CDR1 MNHEY and CDR2 SVGAGI. This CDR3 is built from 14 residues. CDR3 bases: TGTGCCAGCATTCGACAGGCTTCTAACTATGGCTACACCTTC. Translated: CASIRQASNYGYTF.

The CDR3 bases are TGTGCCAGCAGTCCTAGGTCTGGGGCCAACGTCCTGACTTTC. This encodes CASSPRSGANVLTF. The chain links TRBV28 to TRBJ2-6; D not resolved. V lost 5 bases and J 1 base, leaving 6 bases between the germline ends. CDR1 MDHEN and CDR2 SYDVKM come from the germline V gene. The CDR3 length is 14 residues.

The genes are TRBV7-8 and TRBJ1-1; D perhaps matches TRBD1 (6 bases). In germline, CDR1 is SGHVS, CDR2 FQNEAQ. V gave up 4 bases and J gave up 4 bases, with 22 bases separating them. The CDR3 is made up of 17 amino acids. Here the CDR3 DNA reads TGTGCCAGCAGCTCAACTGGGGGCTCTGGGCCTGGCACTGAAGCTTTCTTT. Translated: CASSSTGGSGPGTEAFF.